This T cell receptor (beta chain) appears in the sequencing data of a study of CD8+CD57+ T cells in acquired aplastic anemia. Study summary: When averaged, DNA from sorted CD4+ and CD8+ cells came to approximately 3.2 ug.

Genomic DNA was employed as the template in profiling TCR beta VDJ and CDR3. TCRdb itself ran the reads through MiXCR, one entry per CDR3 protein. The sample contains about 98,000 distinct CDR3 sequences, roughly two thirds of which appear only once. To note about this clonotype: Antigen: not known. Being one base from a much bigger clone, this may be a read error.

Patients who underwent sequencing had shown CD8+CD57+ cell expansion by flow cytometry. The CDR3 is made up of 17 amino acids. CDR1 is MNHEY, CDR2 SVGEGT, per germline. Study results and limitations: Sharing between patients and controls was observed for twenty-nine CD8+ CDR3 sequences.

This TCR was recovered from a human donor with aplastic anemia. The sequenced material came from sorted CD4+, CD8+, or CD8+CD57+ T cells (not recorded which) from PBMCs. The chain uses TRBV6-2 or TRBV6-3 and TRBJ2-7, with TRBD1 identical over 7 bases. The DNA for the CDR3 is TGTGCCAGCAGTTTTTCGCCGGGACAGAGGACCTCCTACGAGCAGTGCTTC. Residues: CASSFSPGQRTSYEQCF.